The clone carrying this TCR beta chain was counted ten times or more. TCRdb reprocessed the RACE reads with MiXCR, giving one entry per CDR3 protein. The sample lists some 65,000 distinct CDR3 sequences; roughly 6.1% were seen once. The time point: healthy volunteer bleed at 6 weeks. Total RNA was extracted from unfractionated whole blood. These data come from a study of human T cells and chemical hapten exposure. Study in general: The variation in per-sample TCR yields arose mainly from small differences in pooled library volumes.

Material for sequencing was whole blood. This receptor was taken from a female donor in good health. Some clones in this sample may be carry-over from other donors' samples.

In DNA form, the CDR3 reads TGTGCCAGCAGTTTCGGGAGGTGGGACACCGGGGAGCTGTTTTTT. As protein: CASSFGRWDTGELFF. The chain carries TRBV28 and TRBJ2-2, with 7 positions matching TRBD2. CDR1 and CDR2 (germline): MDHEN, SYDVKM. This CDR3 spans 15 amino acids. V lost 3 bases to trimming and J lost 3 bases; unmatched junction nucleotides: 4. The full variable domain, in which reference TRBV28 and TRBJ2-2 provide the parts outside the CDR3, is DVKVTQSSRYLVKRTGEKVFLECVQDMDHENMFWYRQDPGLGLRLIYFSYDVKMKEKGDIPEGYSVSREKKERFSLILESASTNQTSMYLCASSFGRWDTGELFFGEGSRLTVL.